This TCR beta chain was captured in a study of T-cell reconstitution after alpha-beta-depleted transplantation in children. The CDR3 consists of 16 residues. CDR1 is KGHSH, CDR2 LQKENI, per germline. V was trimmed by 2 bases and J by 2 bases, leaving 13 bases between them. Preparation of the TCRbeta library involved a method that used unique molecular identifiers. TCRdb recomputed calls from the PCR reads with MiXCR, one row per CDR3 protein. The table has about 540,000 distinct CDR3 sequences, approximately 16% seen once. This clonotype was counted a few times. This receptor was obtained from a human donor who donated a stem cell graft to a child with acute lymphoblastic leukemia. J is TRBJ1-5 and V is TRBV18, with a possible D match to TRBD1 (5 bases). The sample consisted of PBMCs from the stem cell graft donor, taken from the stem cell graft. CDR3 nucleotide sequence: TGTGCCAGCTCACCAGGAGGGACGTCCGGCAATCAGCCCCAGCATTTT. Translated, it gives CASSPGGTSGNQPQHF.